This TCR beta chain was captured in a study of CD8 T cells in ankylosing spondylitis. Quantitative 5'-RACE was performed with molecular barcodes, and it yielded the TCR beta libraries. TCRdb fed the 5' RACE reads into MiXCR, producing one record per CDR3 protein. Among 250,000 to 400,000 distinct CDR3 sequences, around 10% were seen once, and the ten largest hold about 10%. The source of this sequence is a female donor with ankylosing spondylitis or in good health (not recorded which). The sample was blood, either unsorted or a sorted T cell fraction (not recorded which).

The CDR3, as DNA: TGCGCCAGCAGCTTGTTCTCCGGGGAGCTGTTTTTT. This encodes CASSLFSGELFF. The V and J genes are TRBV5-1 and TRBJ2-2; D ambiguous. The V gene lost 1 base and the J gene lost 6 bases, with 4 bases spanning the gap. Germline values: CDR1 SGHRS, CDR2 YFSETQ. The CDR3 covers 12 residues.